The clone carrying this T cell receptor (beta chain) was picked up many times. The data were taken from a study of metastatic and nonmetastatic thyroid tumors. In the source study's methods: The study took CDR3 differences across clinicopathological groups and made a distant-metastasis classifier for papillary thyroid cancer from them. TCRdb re-clonotyped the PCR reads through MiXCR. These V and J calls rely on TCRdb rather than the paper's analysis. The sample yields about 37,000 clones, 25% to 30% seen once. This CDR3 has 16 amino acids. CDR1 DFQATT and CDR2 SNEGSKA come from the germline V gene (reference sequence). The V gene end was trimmed by 7 bases and the J gene end by 0 bases; junction bases not matched to a gene: 6. Treatment of any kind had been given to no patient before thyroid surgery.

This sequence joins TRBV20-1 and TRBJ2-3; 14 bases agree with TRBD2. The sequenced material came from blood. The TCR comes from a male donor with papillary thyroid cancer or a benign thyroid nodule (not recorded which). Some clones in this sample may be carry-over from other donors' samples. The CDR3 reads CSGGLAGGGSTDTQYF. The CDR3 DNA sequence: TGCAGTGGTGGACTAGCGGGAGGAGGAAGCACAGATACGCAGTATTTT.